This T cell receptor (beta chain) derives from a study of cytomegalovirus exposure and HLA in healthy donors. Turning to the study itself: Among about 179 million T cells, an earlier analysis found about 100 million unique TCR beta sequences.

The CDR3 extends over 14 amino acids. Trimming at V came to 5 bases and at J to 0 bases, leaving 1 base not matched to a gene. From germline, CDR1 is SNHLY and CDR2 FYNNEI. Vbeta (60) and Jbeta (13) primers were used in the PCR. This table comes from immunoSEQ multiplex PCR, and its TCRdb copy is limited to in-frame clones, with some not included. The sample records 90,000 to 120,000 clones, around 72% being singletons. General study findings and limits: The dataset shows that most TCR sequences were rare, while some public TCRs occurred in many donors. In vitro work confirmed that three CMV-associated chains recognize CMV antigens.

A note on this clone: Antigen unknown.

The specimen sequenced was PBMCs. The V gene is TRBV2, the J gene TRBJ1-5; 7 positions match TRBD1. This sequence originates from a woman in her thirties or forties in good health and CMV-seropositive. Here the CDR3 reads CASSRDSSNQPQHF. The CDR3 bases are TGTGCCAGCAGTAGGGACAGTAGCAATCAGCCCCAGCATTTT.